The 2 T cell receptor beta chains given below trace back to one sample, sequenced in a study of cytomegalovirus exposure and HLA in healthy donors (dated by TCRdb to the late 2010s). The library relied on the immunoSEQ multiplex PCR assay. The multiplex PCR relied on a mix of 60 forward primers for TCR Vbeta segments and 13 reverse primers for TCR Jbeta segments. In TCRdb, the immuneACCESS table is reduced to in-frame sequences with V and J assigned. These tables do not hold every clone; where another copy was compared, an unresolved V gene accounts for under half, and the others remain unexplained. Here the sample has about 140,000 clones; about 82% occur a single time. 4.5% to 5% of the sample rests with the top ten. Sequencing was performed on PBMCs. The receptors stem from a man aged 25 to 40 in good health.

The chain employs TRBV30 and TRBJ2-5; possibly TRBD1 for D (5 bases). Trimming pared 4 bases from V and 4 bases from J, leaving 10 bases between. The germline V gene encodes CDR1 GTSNPN and CDR2 SVGIG (reference sequence). There are 12 residues in the CDR3. CDR3 DNA sequence: TGTGCCTGGACAATCAGGGCAGAGACCCAGTACTTC. This translates into CAWTIRAETQYF.

This clone was recorded once. The V call is TRBV6-5, the J call TRBJ2-3, with 9 bases lining up with TRBD2. CDR1 is MNHEY and CDR2 is SVGAGI in the germline V gene. The CDR3 runs 15 residues. V lost 7 bases to trimming and J lost 8 bases; unmatched junction nucleotides: 13. CDR3 in amino acids: CASKRLAEGPSTQYF. The CDR3, as DNA: TGTGCCAGCAAGAGACTAGCGGAGGGGCCCAGTACGCAGTATTTT.